The 7 T cell receptor beta chains below come from one sample, sequenced in a study of response to subunit inactivated influenza vaccine. TCRdb itself ran the RT-PCR reads through MiXCR, one entry per CDR3 protein. The sample lists 530,000 or so distinct CDR3 sequences; 25% were seen once. The starting material was CD4+ T cells sorted from PBMCs, obtained 5 to 6 days after vaccination. The receptors originated from a man aged 50 to 60 who received an inactivated influenza vaccine.

V usage is TRBV6-1 and J usage is TRBJ2-3, with 9 bases fitting TRBD1. CDR1 is MNHNS and CDR2 is SASEGT in the germline V gene. V lost 5 bases and J lost 3; bases outside the gene matches: 9. This CDR3 has 16 residues. CDR3 nucleotide sequence: TGTGCCAGCAGTCCAATGGACAGGGGTGGGACAGATACGCAGTATTTT. Translated: CASSPMDRGGTDTQYF.

Concerning this clonotype itself: One junction end disagrees with the germline gene, perhaps due to a read error. The chain employs TRBV5-1 and TRBJ2-3, with TRBD1 identical over 8 bases. This CDR3 spans 15 amino acids. Germline V gene lookup returns CDR1 SGHRS and CDR2 YFSETQ. The CDR3 nucleotides are TGTGCCAGCAGCCGTGGACAGGGAGGCACAGATACGCAGTATTTT. Amino acids: CASSRGQGGTDTQYF.

V and J are TRBV9 and TRBJ1-1; the match to TRBD1 covers 10 bases. Germline values: CDR1 SGDLS, CDR2 YYNGEE. The CDR3 is made up of 16 amino acids. The J segment lost 0 bases and the V segment lost 0 bases, leaving 2 bases of the junction unmatched. CDR3 in amino acids: CASSVGTGGMNTEAFF. CDR3 DNA sequence: TGTGCCAGCAGCGTAGGGACAGGGGGGATGAACACTGAAGCTTTCTTT.

In nucleotides, the CDR3 is TGTGCCAGCAGCGTAGGCCCAGGGGTGAGCAATCAGCCCCAGCATTTT. Protein product: CASSVGPGVSNQPQHF. The genes are TRBV9 and TRBJ1-5; TRBD1 might be the D (6 bases). Germline lookup yields CDR1 SGDLS and CDR2 YYNGEE. The CDR3 is 16 residues long. V lost 0 bases to trimming and J lost 1 base, with 11 bases between them.

The table lists this clonotype with a few counts. The chain couples TRBV6-2 or TRBV6-3 to TRBJ2-1; 7 positions agree with TRBD1. Per the germline V gene, CDR1 is MNHEY and CDR2 is SVGEGT. The CDR3 loop spans 16 amino acids. V gave up 2 bases and J gave up 3 bases; unmatched junction bases: 7. The CDR3 protein is CASSYIGGLYYNEQFF. CDR3 DNA: TGTGCCAGCAGTTACATAGGGGGCCTTTACTACAATGAGCAGTTCTTC.

This clonotype was observed a few times. J is TRBJ1-2 and V is TRBV29-1; no definite D call. V lost 3 bases and J lost 6, with 8 bases in between. This CDR3 region has 11 residues. CDR1 and CDR2 (germline): SQVTM, ANQGSEA. In nucleotides, the CDR3 is TGCAGCGTTGATACGGGAAATGGCTACACCTTC. This gives the protein CSVDTGNGYTF.

The rearrangement links TRBV27 to TRBJ2-2; D gene unclear. Germline V gene lookup returns CDR1 MNHEY and CDR2 SMNVEV (reference sequence). The V gene lost 1 base and the J gene lost 6 bases, with 3 bases spanning the gap. This CDR3 is 12 amino acids long. The DNA of the CDR3 is TGTGCCAGCAGTTTATGGGCCGGGGAGCTGTTTTTT. This sequence encodes CASSLWAGELFF.